One and the same sample provided the 18 T cell receptor beta chains below, sequenced in a study of CD8+ T cells in alopecia areata. Reverse transcribed after extraction, RNA yielded cDNA as the sequencing template. Repertoires were generated with immunoSEQ multiplex PCR, while TCRdb's copy carries only in-frame clones and drops some. Among about 190,000 clones listed, over 55% were seen once. The treatment was: oral pan-JAK inhibitor, 5-10 mg twice daily. The specimen comprised CD4+ T cells sorted from blood, sampled at week 24, from a patient treated with tofacitinib. The receptors originated from a human donor with alopecia areata.

The rearrangement links TRBV20-1 to TRBJ1-5; weak D call: TRBD1 (5 bases). The germline CDR1 and CDR2 sequences are DFQATT and SNEGSKA (reference sequence). The V and J ends lost 3 bases and 12 bases respectively, with 12 bases between them. The CDR3 covers 11 residues. The CDR3 DNA reads TGCAGTGCTAGGGACACCGGGCTCCAGCATTTT. It encodes CSARDTGLQHF.

CDR3 nucleotide sequence: TGCAGCGTACGGATTGGGGGCACTGAAGCTTTCTTT. It encodes CSVRIGGTEAFF. The chain employs TRBV29-1 and TRBJ1-1; TRBD1 might be the D (5 bases). Trimming left V 6 bases short and J 4 bases short, with 12 bases between. The CDR3 has 12 residues. Germline CDR1 reads SQVTM; CDR2 reads ANQGSEA.

The chain is built from TRBV7-3 and TRBJ1-1, with D perhaps TRBD1 (6 bases). With 4 bases removed from V and 2 bases from J, the gap between germline ends came to 11 bases. The CDR3 totals 14 residues. Germline V gives CDR1 SGHTA, CDR2 FQGTGA. The CDR3 DNA sequence: TGTGCCAGCAGCTCTGGACAGCCCAACACTGAAGCTTTCTTT. The encoded protein is CASSSGQPNTEAFF.

V is TRBV29-1 and J is TRBJ2-5; TRBD1 matches 8 bases. CDR1 and CDR2 from the germline V gene are SQVTM and ANQGSEA. Trimming at V came to 8 bases and at J to 3 bases, leaving 5 bases not matched to a gene. The CDR3 contains 12 residues. CDR3 residues: CSLDRGKETQYF. The CDR3 DNA is TGCAGCCTCGACAGGGGTAAAGAGACCCAGTACTTC.

The chain recombines TRBV11-2 with TRBJ1-1; D not resolved. Trimming left V 3 bases short and J 1 base short, with 3 bases between. The CDR3 totals 12 residues. Germline values: CDR1 SGHAT, CDR2 FQNNGV. This chain's CDR3 is CASSFQNTEAFF. CDR3 nucleotide sequence: TGTGCCAGCAGCTTCCAGAACACTGAAGCTTTCTTT.

This chain uses TRBV29-1 with TRBJ2-2; no firm D call. V was trimmed by 4 bases and J by 1 base, leaving 4 bases between them. Germline lookup yields CDR1 SQVTM and CDR2 ANQGSEA. The CDR3 consists of 12 residues. CDR3: CSVAQNTGELFF. CDR3 DNA: TGCAGCGTTGCACAGAACACCGGGGAGCTGTTTTTT.

This clone has just a few counts. The J gene is TRBJ1-5, the V gene TRBV27; D gene ambiguous. Germline V CDR1 and CDR2: MNHEY, SMNVEV (reference sequence). This CDR3 spans 16 amino acids. The germline V and J ends were trimmed by 5 bases and 3 bases, with 17 bases remaining between them. The DNA for the CDR3 is TGTGCCAGCAGTGGAGGGTTGGGAGGATCCAATCAGCCCCAGCATTTT. Translated, it gives CASSGGLGGSNQPQHF.

The gene calls are TRBV18 and TRBJ2-7; 9 bases are a match to TRBD1. Germline trimming cut 3 bases from V and 3 bases from J; bases unmatched to any gene: 15. Germline loops: CDR1 KGHSH, CDR2 LQKENI. The CDR3 sequence is 18 residues long. The CDR3 DNA reads TGTGCCAGCTCACCGAGGGGCCTTGCCGGGACAGGGAACTACGAGCAGTACTTC. Protein: CASSPRGLAGTGNYEQYF.

A few counts support this clone. The rearrangement links TRBV27 to TRBJ2-3, with a possible D match to TRBD2 (5 bases). The CDR3 length is 14 residues. Germline loops: CDR1 MNHEY, CDR2 SMNVEV (reference sequence). V lost 8 bases, J lost 1 base, and 13 bases lay in between. In DNA, the CDR3 is TGTGCCAGCGGCTCCGAGGGTCGCACAGATACGCAGTATTTT. Protein sequence: CASGSEGRTDTQYF.

This clone has just a few counts. This rearrangement joins TRBV29-1 to TRBJ1-2; D ambiguous. V was pared by 1 base and J by 7 bases, with 16 bases between. Per the germline V gene, CDR1 is SQVTM and CDR2 is ANQGSEA. The CDR3 is made up of 14 amino acids. CDR3 in amino acids: CSVEVALSRGGYTF. The CDR3 DNA follows: TGCAGCGTTGAAGTGGCTTTAAGTCGAGGTGGCTACACCTTC.

This clone came up a few times. V is TRBV12-5 and J is TRBJ1-2, with D unresolved. The CDR3 loop spans 14 amino acids. V was clipped by 2 bases and J by 5 bases, with 12 bases between them. CDR1 is LGHNT and CDR2 is FRNRAP in the germline V gene. CDR3 DNA: TGTGCTAGTGGTTTGCTTCCCGTACAGTATGGCTACACCTTC. Encoded protein: CASGLLPVQYGYTF.

This chain connects TRBV7-9 to TRBJ1-2; no definite D call. Trimming took off 3 bases at V and 4 bases at J, with 3 bases between the two ends. The CDR3 has 11 amino acids. The germline V gene encodes CDR1 SEHNR and CDR2 FQNEAQ (reference sequence). In DNA, the CDR3 is TGTGCCAGCAGCTTGAGCTATGGCTACACCTTC. It codes for CASSLSYGYTF.

The chain has TRBV29-1 and TRBJ2-3; a weak D match, TRBD1 (6 bases). The CDR3 covers 14 residues. The germline gives CDR1 SQVTM, CDR2 ANQGSEA. V was trimmed by 5 bases and J by 2 bases, leaving 14 bases between them. The CDR3 nucleotides read TGCAGCGTTAACGACAGGAGGCCCACAGATACGCAGTATTTT. Protein: CSVNDRRPTDTQYF.

In this sample, this clone turned up a few times. V and J are TRBV30 and TRBJ1-6; maybe TRBD1 (6 bases). Germline V lookup: CDR1 GTSNPN, CDR2 SVGIG (reference sequence). V was shortened by 5 bases and J by 8 bases, with 13 bases between the two germline ends. The CDR3 has 13 residues. CDR3 DNA: TGTGCCTGGGAACAGGGCTTGGATTCACCCCTCCACTTT. This sequence encodes CAWEQGLDSPLHF.

This clone was seen a few times. This chain uses TRBV30 with TRBJ2-7; 10 nucleotides line up with TRBD2. This CDR3 region has 14 residues. Germline loops: CDR1 GTSNPN, CDR2 SVGIG (reference sequence). V lost 2 bases to trimming and J lost 3 bases; unmatched junction nucleotides: 4. Here the CDR3 DNA reads TGTGCCTGGAGTTGGACTAGCGGAAACTACGAGCAGTACTTC. Its translation: CAWSWTSGNYEQYF.

The rearrangement uses TRBV7-6 and TRBJ1-1; no reliable D call. Germline CDR1 reads SGHVS; CDR2 reads FNYEAQ. V lost 2 bases to trimming and J lost 0 bases, with 7 bases between them. The CDR3 has 14 amino acids. CDR3 protein: CASSLRLLNTEAFF. CDR3 coding DNA: TGTGCCAGCAGCTTACGTCTTCTGAACACTGAAGCTTTCTTT. Drawing the rest from reference TRBV7-6 and TRBJ1-1, the complete variable domain is GAGVSQSPRYKVTKRGQDVALRCDPISGHVSLYWYRQALGQGPEFLTYFNYEAQQDKSGLPNDRFSAERPEGSISTLTIQRTEQRDSAMYRCASSLRLLNTEAFFGQGTRLTVV.

This sequence joins TRBV18 and TRBJ1-1; D ambiguous. This CDR3 contains 13 residues. Germline V gene data show CDR1 as KGHSH and CDR2 as LQKENI. V lost 5 bases to trimming and J lost 0 bases, with 7 bases between them. CDR3 coding DNA: TGTGCCAGCTCATACGTTATGAACACTGAAGCTTTCTTT. Protein sequence: CASSYVMNTEAFF.

The chain recombines TRBV7-2 with TRBJ1-2, with no clear D. This CDR3 is built from 12 residues. V lost 4 bases, J lost 2 bases, and 5 bases lay in between. Per germline, CDR1 SGHTA and CDR2 FQGNSA. The CDR3 nucleotides are TGTGCCAGCAGCTCCAACAACTATGGCTACACCTTC. Protein: CASSSNNYGYTF.